These T cell receptor beta chains were read from a single sample in a study of blood T cell repertoires in COVID-19. The protocol was immunoSEQ multiplex PCR, while the TCRdb copy is restricted to in-frame clones and leaves out a portion. The table lists roughly 110,000 clones, approximately 90% of them singletons, with 7.5% to 9.5% in the top ten. The sample taken for sequencing was peripheral blood. The receptors shown here come from a woman in her 70s who had recovered from COVID-19. Each CDR3 is given with its conserved first and last residue. Fields, in order: V gene, J gene, D gene, clone size, CDR3 protein, CDR3 DNA. The D gene is left open where the match is weak. Only part of the rows carry a size: once, few, many, or a class if the clone is expanded.

TRBV6-5	TRBJ2-2	-	few	CASSTDRNTGELFF	TGTGCCAGCAGTACGGACAGGAACACCGGGGAGCTGTTTTTT
TRBV4-3	TRBJ1-6	TRBD1	-	CASSQDLPDRGWRSYNSPLHF	TGCGCCAGCAGCCAAGATCTTCCGGACAGGGGATGGAGGTCCTATAATTCACCCCTCCACTTT
TRBV27	TRBJ2-1	TRBD2	-	CASSLLGLAGTNEQFF	TGTGCCAGCAGTCTCCTCGGACTAGCGGGAACGAATGAGCAGTTCTTC
TRBV7-3	TRBJ2-6	TRBD2	-	CASSLQGLAGAGANVLTF	TGTGCCAGCAGCTTACAAGGACTAGCGGGAGCTGGGGCCAACGTCCTGACTTTC
TRBV27	TRBJ2-7	-	-	CASRPARGIASYEQYF	TGTGCCAGCAGACCGGCAAGGGGAATTGCCTCCTACGAGCAGTACTTC
TRBV7-2	TRBJ2-5	-	-	CASSFHNQETQYF	TGTGCCAGCAGCTTTCACAACCAAGAGACCCAGTACTTC
TRBV9	TRBJ2-2	-	-	CASREGGRTGELFF	TGTGCCAGCAGGGAGGGCGGTCGGACCGGGGAGCTGTTTTTT
TRBV11-2	TRBJ2-3	TRBD1	-	CASSSGDREYF	TGTGCCAGCAGCTCCGGGGACAGGGAATATTTT
TRBV5-4	TRBJ1-1	-	-	CASSLAKQGSGTEAFF	TGTGCCAGCAGCTTGGCCAAGCAGGGCTCAGGGACTGAAGCTTTCTTT
TRBV28	TRBJ1-3	TRBD1	few	CASVPGQGTNTIYF	TGTGCCAGCGTACCGGGACAGGGGACAAACACCATATATTTT
TRBV9	TRBJ2-1	-	-	CASSSGGRSNEQFF	TGTGCCAGCAGCTCAGGGGGGCGCTCCAATGAGCAGTTCTTC
TRBV5-6	TRBJ2-4	TRBD2	-	CASSLGTSGGRLNIQYF	TGTGCCAGCAGCTTGGGGACTAGCGGGGGTCGACTGAACATTCAGTACTTC
TRBV2	TRBJ1-5	-	-	CASSDAVSNQPQHF	TGTGCCAGCAGTGATGCAGTTAGCAATCAGCCCCAGCATTTT
TRBV5-4	TRBJ2-1	-	-	CASSSRTGRNNEQFF	TGTGCCAGCAGCTCAAGGACGGGGAGAAACAATGAGCAGTTCTTC
TRBV2	TRBJ1-2	TRBD1	-	CASSERQGAVFGYTF	TGTGCCAGCAGTGAGAGGCAGGGGGCGGTATTTGGCTACACCTTC
TRBV29-1	TRBJ1-5	-	-	CSVEPLYSNQPQHF	TGCAGCGTTGAACCCTTATATAGCAATCAGCCCCAGCATTTT